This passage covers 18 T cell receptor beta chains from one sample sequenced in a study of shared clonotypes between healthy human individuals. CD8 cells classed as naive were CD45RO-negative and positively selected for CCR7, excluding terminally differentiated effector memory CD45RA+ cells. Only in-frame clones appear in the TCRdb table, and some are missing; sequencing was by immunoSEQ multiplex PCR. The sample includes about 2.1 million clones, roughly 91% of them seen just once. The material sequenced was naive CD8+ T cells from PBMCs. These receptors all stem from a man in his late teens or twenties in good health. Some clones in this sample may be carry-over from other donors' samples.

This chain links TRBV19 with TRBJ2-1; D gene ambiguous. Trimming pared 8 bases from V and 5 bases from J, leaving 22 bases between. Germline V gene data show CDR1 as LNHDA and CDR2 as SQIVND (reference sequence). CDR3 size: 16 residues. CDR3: CASGPITDRVDNEQFF. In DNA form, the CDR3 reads TGTGCCAGTGGGCCGATTACAGATCGGGTCGACAATGAGCAGTTCTTC.

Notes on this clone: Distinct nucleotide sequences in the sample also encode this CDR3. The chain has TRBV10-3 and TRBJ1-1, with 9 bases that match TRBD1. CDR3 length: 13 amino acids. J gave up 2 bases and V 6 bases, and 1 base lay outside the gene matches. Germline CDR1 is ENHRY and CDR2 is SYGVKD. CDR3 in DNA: TGTGCCATCAGGACAGGGGGAAACACTGAAGCTTTCTTT. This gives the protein CAIRTGGNTEAFF.

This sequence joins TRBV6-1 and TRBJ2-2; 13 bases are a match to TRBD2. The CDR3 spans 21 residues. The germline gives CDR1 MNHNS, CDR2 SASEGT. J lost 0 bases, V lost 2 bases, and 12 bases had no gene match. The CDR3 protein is CASSESIPGLAGITNTGELFF. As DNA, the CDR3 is TGTGCCAGCAGTGAATCGATACCGGGACTAGCGGGAATTACGAACACCGGGGAGCTGTTTTTT.

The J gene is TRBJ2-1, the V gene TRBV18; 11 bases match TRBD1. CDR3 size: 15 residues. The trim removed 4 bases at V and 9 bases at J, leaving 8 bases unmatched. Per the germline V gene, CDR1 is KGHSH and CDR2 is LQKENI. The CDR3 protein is CASSRRTGGQGEQFF. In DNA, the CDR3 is TGTGCCAGCTCACGCCGGACAGGGGGCCAGGGTGAGCAGTTCTTC.

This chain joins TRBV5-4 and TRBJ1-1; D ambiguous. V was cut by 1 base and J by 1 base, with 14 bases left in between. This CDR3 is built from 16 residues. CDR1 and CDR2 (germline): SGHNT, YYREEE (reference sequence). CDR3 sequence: CASSLLIAGKNTEAFF. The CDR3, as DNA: TGTGCCAGCAGCTTGTTGATAGCAGGAAAGAACACTGAAGCTTTCTTT.

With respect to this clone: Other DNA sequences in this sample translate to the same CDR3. The CDR3 loop reads CASRPRGTEAFF. The CDR3 DNA reads as TGTGCCAGCCGACCCCGGGGGACTGAAGCTTTCTTT. The J gene is TRBJ1-1, the V gene TRBV19, with D possibly TRBD1 on 5 matching bases. Germline V lookup: CDR1 LNHDA, CDR2 SQIVND (reference sequence). V lost 9 bases to trimming and J lost 5 bases, with 13 bases between them. CDR3 length: 12 amino acids.

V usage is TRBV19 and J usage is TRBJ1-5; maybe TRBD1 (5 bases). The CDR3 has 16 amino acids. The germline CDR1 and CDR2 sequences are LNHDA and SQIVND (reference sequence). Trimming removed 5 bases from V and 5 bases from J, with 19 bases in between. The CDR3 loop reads CASSSLRQSPDQPQHF. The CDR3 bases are TGTGCCAGTAGTTCACTCCGACAGTCTCCGGATCAGCCCCAGCATTTT.

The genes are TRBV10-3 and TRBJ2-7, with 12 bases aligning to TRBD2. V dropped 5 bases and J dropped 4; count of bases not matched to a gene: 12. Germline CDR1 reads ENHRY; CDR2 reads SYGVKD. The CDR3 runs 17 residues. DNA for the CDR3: TGTGCCATCAGTTCCGGGACTAGCGGGCTTGTTACTTACGAGCAGTACTTC. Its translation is CAISSGTSGLVTYEQYF.

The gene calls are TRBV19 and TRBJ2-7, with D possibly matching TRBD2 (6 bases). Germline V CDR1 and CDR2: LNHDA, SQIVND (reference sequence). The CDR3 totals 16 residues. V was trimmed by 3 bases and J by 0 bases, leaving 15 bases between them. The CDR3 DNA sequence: TGTGCCAGTAGTATGGGGACTCACAGGAGCTCCTACGAGCAGTACTTC. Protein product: CASSMGTHRSSYEQYF.

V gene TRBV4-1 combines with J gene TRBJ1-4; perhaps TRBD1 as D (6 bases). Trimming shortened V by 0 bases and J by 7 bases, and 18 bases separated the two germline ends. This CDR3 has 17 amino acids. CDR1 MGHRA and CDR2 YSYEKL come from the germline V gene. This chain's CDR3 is CASSQDPVGGAGEKLFF. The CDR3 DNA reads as TGCGCCAGCAGCCAAGATCCGGTCGGGGGGGCGGGTGAAAAACTGTTTTTT.

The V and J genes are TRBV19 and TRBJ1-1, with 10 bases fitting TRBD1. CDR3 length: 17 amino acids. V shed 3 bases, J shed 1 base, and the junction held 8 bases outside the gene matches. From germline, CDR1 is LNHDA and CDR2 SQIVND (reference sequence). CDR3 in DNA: TGTGCCAGTAGTATTCTCGGGGACAGGGGCCCGAACACTGAAGCTTTCTTT. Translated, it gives CASSILGDRGPNTEAFF.

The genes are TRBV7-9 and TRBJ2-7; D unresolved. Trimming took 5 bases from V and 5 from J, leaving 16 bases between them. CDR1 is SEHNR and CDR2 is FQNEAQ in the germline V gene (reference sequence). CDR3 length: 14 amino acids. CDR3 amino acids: CASSPTGTPHEQYF. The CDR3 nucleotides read TGTGCCAGCAGCCCGACCGGTACCCCCCACGAGCAGTACTTC.

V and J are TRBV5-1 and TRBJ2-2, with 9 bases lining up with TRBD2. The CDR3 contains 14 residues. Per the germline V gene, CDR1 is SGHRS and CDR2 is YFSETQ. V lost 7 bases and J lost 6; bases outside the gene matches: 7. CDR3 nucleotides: TGCGCCAGCGAGCTAGCGGGAAGGGCCGGGGAGCTGTTTTTT. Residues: CASELAGRAGELFF.

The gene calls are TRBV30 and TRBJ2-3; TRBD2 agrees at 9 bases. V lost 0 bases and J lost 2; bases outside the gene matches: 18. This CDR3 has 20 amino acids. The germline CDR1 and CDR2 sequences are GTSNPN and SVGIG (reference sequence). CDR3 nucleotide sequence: TGTGCCTGGAGTGTACTCGGGATAGGGCGGGAGGGCCATTCCACAGATACGCAGTATTTT. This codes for CAWSVLGIGREGHSTDTQYF.

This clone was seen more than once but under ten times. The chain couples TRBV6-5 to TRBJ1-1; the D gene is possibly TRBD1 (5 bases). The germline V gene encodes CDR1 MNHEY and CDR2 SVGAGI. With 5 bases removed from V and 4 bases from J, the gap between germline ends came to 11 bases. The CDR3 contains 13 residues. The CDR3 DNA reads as TGTGCCAGCAGTCCTGGGACGGGCACTGAAGCTTTCTTT. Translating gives CASSPGTGTEAFF.

In nucleotides, the CDR3 is TGTGCCAGCAGCCCCGCGGGAGCGGGAGATGACGAGCAGTACTTC. Translation: CASSPAGAGDDEQYF. The chain is built from TRBV7-9 and TRBJ2-7, with 8 bases that match TRBD2. Per germline, CDR1 SEHNR and CDR2 FQNEAQ (reference sequence). This CDR3 region has 15 residues. The junction had 11 bases not matched to a gene; V was cut back by 5 bases and J by 5 bases.

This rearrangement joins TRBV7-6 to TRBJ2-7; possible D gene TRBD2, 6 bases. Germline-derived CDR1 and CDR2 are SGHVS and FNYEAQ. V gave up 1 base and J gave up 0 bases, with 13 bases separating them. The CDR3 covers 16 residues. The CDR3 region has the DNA TGTGCCAGCAGCTTAGGCGGGGATGGGAGCTCCTACGAGCAGTACTTC. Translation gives CASSLGGDGSSYEQYF.

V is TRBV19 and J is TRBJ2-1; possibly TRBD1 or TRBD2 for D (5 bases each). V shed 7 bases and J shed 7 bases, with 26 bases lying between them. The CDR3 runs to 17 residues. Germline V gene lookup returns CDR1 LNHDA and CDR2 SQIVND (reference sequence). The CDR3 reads CASNSLYQGALMNEQFF. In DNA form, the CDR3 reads TGTGCCAGTAATTCCCTTTATCAGGGAGCCCTCATGAATGAGCAGTTCTTC.